This T cell receptor (beta chain) was found in a study of blood T cell repertoires in COVID-19. The CDR3 runs 14 residues. Looked up from germline, CDR1 is SGHRS and CDR2 is YFSETQ. V dropped 4 bases and J dropped 10; count of bases not matched to a gene: 7. Participants came from roughly 25 US areas, aged roughly 18 to 95 years. There are a few counts of this clone. Using immunoSEQ multiplex PCR, the repertoire was profiled, and TCRdb retains in-frame clones only, with some absent. This repertoire shows approximately 210,000 clones, 75% to 85% found once; its top ten account for 4.3%. The gene calls are TRBV5-1 and TRBJ2-2; 10 bases agree with TRBD2. The receptor was isolated from a man in his thirties or forties with acute COVID-19. The source material was PBMCs or T cells enriched from blood (not recorded which). CDR3: CASSRSGGYAELFF. CDR3 nucleotide sequence: TGCGCCAGCAGCCGTAGCGGGGGGTACGCGGAGCTGTTTTTT.